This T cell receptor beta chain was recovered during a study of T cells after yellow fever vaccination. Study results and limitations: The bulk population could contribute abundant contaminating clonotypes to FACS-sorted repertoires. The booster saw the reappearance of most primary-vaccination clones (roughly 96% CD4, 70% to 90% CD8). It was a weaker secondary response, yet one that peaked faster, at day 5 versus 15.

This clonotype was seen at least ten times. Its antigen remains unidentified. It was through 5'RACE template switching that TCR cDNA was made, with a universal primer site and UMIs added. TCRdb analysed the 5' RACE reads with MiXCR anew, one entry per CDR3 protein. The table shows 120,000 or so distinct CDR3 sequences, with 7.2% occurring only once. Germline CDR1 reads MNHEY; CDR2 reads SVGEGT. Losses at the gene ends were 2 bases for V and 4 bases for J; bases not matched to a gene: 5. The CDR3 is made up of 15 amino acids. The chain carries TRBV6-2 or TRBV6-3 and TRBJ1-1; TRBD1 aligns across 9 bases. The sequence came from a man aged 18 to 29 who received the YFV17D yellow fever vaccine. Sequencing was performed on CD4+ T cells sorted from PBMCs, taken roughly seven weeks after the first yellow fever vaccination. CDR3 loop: CASSYMGQGRTEAFF. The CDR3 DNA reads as TGTGCCAGCAGTTACATGGGACAGGGACGCACTGAAGCTTTCTTT.